Shown below are 26 T cell receptor beta chains from a single sample sequenced in a study of shared clonotypes between healthy human individuals. The table came from immunoSEQ multiplex PCR; TCRdb's copy has only in-frame clones and leaves some out. The table includes about 2 million clones, around 96% detected once. Terminally differentiated effector memory CD45RA+ cells were left out of the naive CD8 fraction, which was CD45RO-negative and positively selected for CCR7. The sequenced sample consisted of naive CD8+ T cells sorted from blood. All receptors derive from a man in his late teens or twenties in good health.

The chain joins TRBV11-2 to TRBJ2-7; D might be TRBD2 (5 bases). The CDR3 has 15 amino acids. V gave up 6 bases and J gave up 2 bases, with 17 bases separating them. Looked up from germline, CDR1 is SGHAT and CDR2 is FQNNGV. CDR3 nucleotide sequence: TGTGCCAGCAGTTCCCCCGGGGATACACCCTACGAGCAGTACTTC. Translating it yields CASSSPGDTPYEQYF. Drawing the rest from reference TRBV11-2 and TRBJ2-7, the complete variable domain is EAGVAQSPRYKIIEKRQSVAFWCNPISGHATLYWYQQILGQGPKLLIQFQNNGVVDDSQLPKDRFSAERLKGVDSTLKIQPAKLEDSAVYLCASSSPGDTPYEQYFGPGTRLTVT.

The chain is built from TRBV9 and TRBJ2-3; 7 bases are shared with TRBD2. Germline V gene data show CDR1 as SGDLS and CDR2 as YYNGEE. After removal of 4 bases from V and 1 base from J, the junction contained 3 bases not matched to a gene. The CDR3 sequence is 14 residues long. The CDR3 region has the DNA TGTGCCAGCAGCCAACTAGCGCGCACAGATACGCAGTATTTT. This gives the protein CASSQLARTDTQYF.

The chain couples TRBV7-9 to TRBJ2-7, with 9 nucleotides matching TRBD2. The CDR3 sequence is 15 residues long. Losses at the gene ends were 5 bases for V and 1 base for J; bases not matched to a gene: 6. Germline CDR1 reads SEHNR; CDR2 reads FQNEAQ (reference sequence). The CDR3 nucleotides read TGTGCCAGCAGCCCGCGGACTAGCGAATCCTACGAGCAGTACTTC. It is translated as CASSPRTSESYEQYF.

This sequence joins TRBV5-4 and TRBJ1-1; D is perhaps TRBD1 (6 bases). Trimming cost V 0 bases and J 0 bases, with 9 bases left between them. The CDR3 sequence is 15 residues long. Germline V CDR1 and CDR2: SGHNT, YYREEE (reference sequence). The CDR3 coding sequence is TGTGCCAGCAGCTTGGGGGGACAATTGAACACTGAAGCTTTCTTT. The encoded protein is CASSLGGQLNTEAFF.

The chain couples TRBV5-6 to TRBJ2-7, with 8 bases fitting TRBD1. This CDR3 contains 12 residues. Looked up from germline, CDR1 is SGHDT and CDR2 is YYEEEE. The junction had 3 bases not matched to a gene; V was cut back by 5 bases and J by 5 bases. The CDR3 here is CASRGQADEQYF. The CDR3 coding sequence is TGTGCCAGCAGGGGACAGGCGGACGAGCAGTACTTC.

The rearrangement links TRBV27 to TRBJ1-6; 8 nucleotides align to TRBD1. V dropped 4 bases and J dropped 6; count of bases not matched to a gene: 5. Looked up from germline, CDR1 is MNHEY and CDR2 is SMNVEV (reference sequence). The CDR3 sequence is 15 residues long. In nucleotides, the CDR3 is TGTGCCAGCAGTTCGACAGGGGAGGGTAATTCACCCCTCCACTTT. This codes for CASSSTGEGNSPLHF.

The chain is built from TRBV5-4 and TRBJ2-7, with 7 bases lining up with TRBD2. Germline values: CDR1 SGHNT, CDR2 YYREEE (reference sequence). Trimming took 8 bases from V and 1 from J; bases not matched to a gene: 6. The CDR3 consists of 13 residues. CDR3 DNA: TGTGCCAGTGTCCAGGGAGGGTCCTACGAGCAGTACTTC. Protein sequence: CASVQGGSYEQYF. Drawing the rest from reference TRBV5-4 and TRBJ2-7, the complete variable domain is ETGVTQSPTHLIKTRGQQVTLRCSSQSGHNTVSWYQQALGQGPQFIFQYYREEENGRGNFPPRFSGLQFPNYSSELNVNALELDDSALYLCASVQGGSYEQYFGPGTRLTVT.

J is TRBJ1-2 and V is TRBV21-1. TRBV21-1 is termed a pseudogene. The CDR3 spans 14 residues. Here the CDR3 DNA reads TGTGCCAGCGATTGGCGGGGAATTGGCTATGGCTACACCTTC. Protein sequence: CASDWRGIGYGYTF.

The chain links TRBV7-9 to TRBJ2-1; D is undetermined. CDR1 is SEHNR, CDR2 FQNEAQ, per germline (reference sequence). The CDR3 has 14 residues. Trimming removed 4 bases at V and 6 bases at J, with 13 bases between. The CDR3 DNA reads as TGTGCCAGCAGCTCACCTGAAAACCCCAATGAGCAGTTCTTC. Translated: CASSSPENPNEQFF.

The CDR3 DNA reads as TGTGCCAGCAGTTTCCAAATGACAGGGGGAGTCCCCTATGGCTACACCTTC. Its protein is CASSFQMTGGVPYGYTF. V gene TRBV27 combines with J gene TRBJ1-2, with 9 bases matching TRBD1. The CDR3 consists of 17 residues. The junction had 12 bases not matched to a gene; V was cut back by 3 bases and J by 4 bases. Germline V lookup: CDR1 MNHEY, CDR2 SMNVEV (reference sequence).

This clone appeared once. This sequence joins TRBV11-2 and TRBJ2-1, with 9 bases fitting TRBD2. V trimming: 3 bases; J trimming: 8 bases; junction bases outside the gene matches: 8. Germline V gene data show CDR1 as SGHAT and CDR2 as FQNNGV. CDR3 length: 15 amino acids. DNA of the CDR3: TGTGCCAGCAGCTTTCTGGCGGGAGGGCAGGATGAGCAGTTCTTC. Its translation: CASSFLAGGQDEQFF.

This chain links TRBV27 with TRBJ2-5, with 10 bases fitting TRBD2. The V gene end was trimmed by 7 bases and the J gene end by 4 bases; junction bases not matched to a gene: 15. The CDR3 loop spans 17 amino acids. Germline-derived CDR1 and CDR2 are MNHEY and SMNVEV (reference sequence). In nucleotides, the CDR3 is TGTGCCAGCACCCAATCCTATTCTAGCGGGAGAGTAGAGACCCAGTACTTC. Protein product: CASTQSYSSGRVETQYF.

This chain links TRBV6-5 with TRBJ2-5, with 8 bases matching TRBD2. Unmatched junction bases numbered 3, after V lost 5 bases and J lost 1 base. This CDR3 comprises 14 residues. Germline-derived CDR1 and CDR2 are MNHEY and SVGAGI. CDR3 protein: CASSIAGTQETQYF. Written as DNA, the CDR3 is TGTGCCAGCAGTATAGCGGGGACCCAAGAGACCCAGTACTTC.

The rearrangement links TRBV9 to TRBJ2-3; unclear D gene. The germline V gene has CDR1 SGDLS and CDR2 YYNGEE. This CDR3 has 13 amino acids. V was shortened by 0 bases and J by 5 bases, with 7 bases between the two germline ends. DNA for the CDR3: TGTGCCAGCAGCGTAGAGAGGATAGATACGCAGTATTTT. It encodes CASSVERIDTQYF.

The V call is TRBV7-2, the J call TRBJ2-7; 7 positions agree with TRBD2. Trimming took 6 bases from V and 4 from J; bases not matched to a gene: 12. CDR3 length: 15 amino acids. CDR1 SGHTA and CDR2 FQGNSA come from the germline V gene. The CDR3: CASSFTLGGGYEQYF. The CDR3 DNA is TGTGCCAGCAGTTTTACCCTGGGGGGAGGGTACGAGCAGTACTTC.

The chain is built from TRBV15 and TRBJ2-1; weak D call: TRBD2 (6 bases). Germline CDR1 is LNHNV and CDR2 is YYDKDF (reference sequence). The CDR3 has 16 residues. With 4 bases removed from V and 3 bases from J, the gap between germline ends came to 16 bases. In DNA, the CDR3 is TGTGCCACCAGCACCCGGCCTAGCGCGATCTACAATGAGCAGTTCTTC. Encoded protein: CATSTRPSAIYNEQFF.

The chain has TRBV27 and TRBJ2-1; 7 nucleotides match TRBD2. This CDR3 is built from 15 residues. Germline-derived CDR1 and CDR2 are MNHEY and SMNVEV (reference sequence). V shed 5 bases and J 4 bases; nucleotides not matched to a gene: 8. CDR3 sequence reads: CASSPAGEGYNEQFF. CDR3 bases: TGTGCCAGCAGTCCGGCGGGGGAGGGGTACAATGAGCAGTTCTTC.

The rearrangement links TRBV13 to TRBJ2-1, with TRBD2 identical over 9 bases. The CDR3 is 16 amino acids. From germline, CDR1 is PRHDT and CDR2 FYEKMQ (reference sequence). Trimming at V came to 5 bases and at J to 8 bases, leaving 13 bases not matched to a gene. CDR3 residues: CASSPAGAGGRHEQFF. The CDR3 nucleotides are TGTGCCAGCAGCCCCGCGGGCGCGGGGGGGCGGCATGAGCAGTTCTTC.

The chain joins TRBV4-1 to TRBJ2-1, with TRBD2 matching 7 bases. V was clipped by 5 bases and J by 3 bases; unmatched bases: 4. Germline V gives CDR1 MGHRA, CDR2 YSYEKL. This CDR3 comprises 14 residues. The DNA for the CDR3 is TGCGCCAGCAGCATCACTAGCGACTACAATGAGCAGTTCTTC. This codes for CASSITSDYNEQFF.

The chain combines TRBV15 with TRBJ1-3; the D gene is possibly TRBD1 (6 bases). Trimming removed 5 bases from V and 4 bases from J, with 15 bases in between. The germline V gene encodes CDR1 LNHNV and CDR2 YYDKDF (reference sequence). CDR3 size: 15 residues. CDR3: CATSRSGAQGNTIYF. In DNA, the CDR3 is TGTGCCACCAGCCGCTCAGGGGCGCAGGGAAACACCATATATTTT.

The rearrangement joins TRBV6-5 to TRBJ2-7; 7 bases match TRBD2. Germline CDR1 and CDR2: MNHEY and SVGAGI. Losses at the gene ends were 0 bases for V and 5 bases for J; bases not matched to a gene: 7. The CDR3 covers 15 residues. The CDR3 is CASSYSFAGDDEQYF. DNA for the CDR3: TGTGCCAGCAGTTACTCTTTCGCGGGAGACGACGAGCAGTACTTC.

This chain joins TRBV9 and TRBJ2-1, with TRBD2 matching 8 bases. After removal of 2 bases from V and 4 bases from J, the junction contained 8 bases not matched to a gene. In germline, CDR1 is SGDLS, CDR2 YYNGEE. The CDR3 length is 16 residues. This chain's CDR3 is CASSVTLAGDYNEQFF. CDR3 nucleotides: TGTGCCAGCAGCGTCACCCTAGCGGGCGATTACAATGAGCAGTTCTTC.

V is TRBV2 and J is TRBJ1-4; no definite D call. The germline V gene has CDR1 SNHLY and CDR2 FYNNEI. The CDR3 length is 13 residues. The V end was cut by 7 bases, the J end by 6 bases, with 12 bases between. CDR3 sequence reads: CASIGGWDEKLFF. CDR3 nucleotides: TGTGCCAGCATAGGTGGGTGGGATGAAAAACTGTTTTTT.

This clone showed up just once. Other nucleotide sequences from this sample produce the same CDR3. The V call is TRBV7-9, the J call TRBJ2-3; no reliable D call. Trimming pared 4 bases from V and 4 bases from J, leaving 9 bases between. The CDR3 has 13 residues. Per the germline V gene, CDR1 is SEHNR and CDR2 is FQNEAQ (reference sequence). The CDR3 is CASSSSLADTQYF. The CDR3 DNA reads TGTGCCAGCAGCTCCTCCCTGGCAGATACGCAGTATTTT.

V is TRBV27 and J is TRBJ2-2; TRBD1 matches 8 bases. The J segment lost 2 bases and the V segment lost 6 bases, leaving 8 bases of the junction unmatched. The CDR3 has 16 residues. The germline gives CDR1 MNHEY, CDR2 SMNVEV (reference sequence). DNA of the CDR3: TGTGCCAGCAGGGTCCTCGGACAGGGAAACACCGGGGAGCTGTTTTTT. This sequence encodes CASRVLGQGNTGELFF.

This clone was detected once. Other DNA variants within this sample encode the same CDR3. The V call is TRBV6-1, the J call TRBJ2-7; TRBD2 might be the D (6 bases). The germline gives CDR1 MNHNS, CDR2 SASEGT. This CDR3 has 12 residues. Trimming removed 5 bases from V and 4 bases from J, with 9 bases in between. The CDR3 DNA reads TGTGCCAGCAGTCCCCGGGGGTACGAGCAGTACTTC. This codes for CASSPRGYEQYF.